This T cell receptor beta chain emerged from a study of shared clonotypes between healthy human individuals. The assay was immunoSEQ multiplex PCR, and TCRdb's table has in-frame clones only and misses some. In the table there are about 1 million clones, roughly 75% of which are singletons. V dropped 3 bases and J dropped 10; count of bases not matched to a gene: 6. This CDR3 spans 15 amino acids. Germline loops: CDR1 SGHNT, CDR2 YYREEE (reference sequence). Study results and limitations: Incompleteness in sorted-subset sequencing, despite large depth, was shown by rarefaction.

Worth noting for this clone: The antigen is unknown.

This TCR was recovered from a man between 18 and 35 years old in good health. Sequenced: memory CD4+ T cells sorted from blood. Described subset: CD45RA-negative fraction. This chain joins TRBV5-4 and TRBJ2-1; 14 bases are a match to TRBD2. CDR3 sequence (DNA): TGTGCCAGCAGCTCCCCGGGACTAGCGGGAGACGAGCAGTTCTTC. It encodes CASSSPGLAGDEQFF.